The next 4 T cell receptor beta chains were all read from a single sample in a study of blood T cell repertoires in COVID-19. Data came from immunoSEQ multiplex PCR; TCRdb stores just in-frame clones and leaves some out. The sample includes roughly 230,000 clones, approximately 81% of them seen just once. The sequenced sample was peripheral blood. The receptors originated from a man aged 40-55 years with acute or convalescent COVID-19.

This clone was recorded once. V and J are TRBV4-3 and TRBJ2-1, with 8 bases that match TRBD2. Germline values: CDR1 LGHNA, CDR2 YSLEER. This CDR3 contains 16 residues. Germline trimming cut 0 bases from V and 8 bases from J; bases unmatched to any gene: 9. The CDR3 loop is CASSQEVAGLKDEQFF. CDR3 DNA sequence: TGCGCCAGCAGCCAAGAGGTAGCGGGGCTTAAAGATGAGCAGTTCTTC.

A remark on this clone: At one end the junction does not follow the germline gene, possibly because of a read error. The chain uses TRBV30 and TRBJ2-2, with D possibly being TRBD1 (5 bases). This CDR3 is built from 15 residues. Germline CDR1 reads GTSNPN; CDR2 reads SVGIG (reference sequence). The CDR3 DNA follows: TGTGCATGGAAGGGTGGTAGGGGTAACACCGGGGAGCTGTTTTTT. Translated: CAWKGGRGNTGELFF.

The chain employs TRBV6-2 or TRBV6-3 and TRBJ1-2, with TRBD1 identical over 7 bases. The germline V gene encodes CDR1 MNHEY and CDR2 SVGEGT. The CDR3 consists of 14 residues. V trimming: 6 bases; J trimming: 3 bases; junction bases outside the gene matches: 7. For the CDR3, the DNA is TGTGCCAGCAGCGGACAGGTCTCTTACTATGGCTACACCTTC. Encoded protein: CASSGQVSYYGYTF.

V usage is TRBV4-2 and J usage is TRBJ2-7; 11 bases match TRBD1. The junction had 5 bases not matched to a gene; V was cut back by 4 bases and J by 3 bases. The CDR3 totals 15 residues. Germline V lookup: CDR1 LGHNA, CDR2 YNFKEQ. The CDR3 region is CASSLRGTGGYEQYF. The CDR3 coding sequence is TGTGCCAGCAGCCTGCGGGGGACAGGGGGCTACGAGCAGTACTTC.